These 12 T cell receptor beta chains came from one sample sequenced in a study of blood T cell repertoires in COVID-19. This table comes from immunoSEQ multiplex PCR, and its TCRdb copy is limited to in-frame clones, with some not included. This repertoire shows fewer than 450,000 clones, 88% found once; its top ten account for 2% to 2.5%. What was sequenced was PBMCs or T cells enriched from blood (not recorded which). The receptors here all came from a woman between 40 and 50 years old with acute COVID-19.

The chain recombines TRBV7-2 with TRBJ1-6; 7 bases are shared with TRBD1. Germline CDR1 is SGHTA and CDR2 is FQGNSA. V lost 5 bases, J lost 9 bases, and 7 bases stayed unmatched. The CDR3 covers 14 residues. The CDR3 coding sequence is TGTGCCAGCAGCCTCGCGTACAGGGGTTCACCCCTCCACTTT. This encodes CASSLAYRGSPLHF. The complete variable domain, with remaining parts taken from reference TRBV7-2 and TRBJ1-6, reads GAGVSQSPSNKVTEKGKDVELRCDPISGHTALYWYRQSLGQGLEFLIYFQGNSAPDKSGLPSDRFSAERTGGSVSTLTIQRTQQEDSAVYLCASSLAYRGSPLHFGNGTRLTVT.

The chain recombines TRBV14 with TRBJ2-7, with D tentatively TRBD1 (5 bases). The CDR3 consists of 12 residues. V lost 1 base to trimming and J lost 11 bases, with 12 bases between them. Germline lookup yields CDR1 SGHDN and CDR2 FVKESK. The CDR3 sequence: CASSQVSGQEYF. The CDR3 bases are TGTGCCAGCAGCCAAGTGTCAGGGCAAGAGTACTTC. Supplemented by reference TRBV14 and TRBJ2-7, the full variable domain reads EAGVTQFPSHSVIEKGQTVTLRCDPISGHDNLYWYRRVMGKEIKFLLHFVKESKQDESGMPNNRFLAERTGGTYSTLKVQPAELEDSGVYFCASSQVSGQEYFGPGTRLTVT.

The chain joins TRBV27 to TRBJ1-2; no clear D gene. Germline CDR1 is MNHEY and CDR2 is SMNVEV (reference sequence). This CDR3 contains 14 residues. Trimming took off 0 bases at V and 5 bases at J, with 10 bases between the two ends. The CDR3 protein is CASSLSPTFYGYTF. The CDR3 DNA reads TGTGCCAGCAGTTTATCACCAACATTTTATGGCTACACCTTC.

This chain links TRBV2 with TRBJ1-2, with 7 positions matching TRBD1. Germline V gene sequence: CDR1 SNHLY, CDR2 FYNNEI. Trimming took 3 bases from V and 5 from J; bases not matched to a gene: 12. The CDR3 is 16 residues long. The CDR3 sequence is CASSDGISRGAYGYTF. The CDR3 DNA sequence: TGTGCCAGCAGTGACGGCATAAGCAGGGGGGCGTATGGCTACACCTTC.

The rearrangement links TRBV9 to TRBJ2-3; TRBD2 might be the D (6 bases). Germline V gene sequence: CDR1 SGDLS, CDR2 YYNGEE. The CDR3 is 14 residues long. V dropped 4 bases and J dropped 2 bases, with 11 bases sitting between them. CDR3 sequence: CASSRDSNTDTQYF. CDR3 coding DNA: TGTGCCAGCAGCCGGGACTCAAACACAGATACGCAGTATTTT.

This chain joins TRBV19 and TRBJ2-6; D unresolved. The CDR3 extends over 15 amino acids. Germline values: CDR1 LNHDA, CDR2 SQIVND (reference sequence). Trimming left V 5 bases short and J 0 bases short, with 8 bases between. The CDR3 DNA is TGTGCCAGTAGTTCAAGGAGCTCTGGGGCCAACGTCCTGACTTTC. Translating it yields CASSSRSSGANVLTF.

This clone was detected a few times. This chain's CDR3 is CASSLRGSGYGYTF. The CDR3 DNA follows: TGTGCCAGCAGTTTAAGGGGGTCGGGCTATGGCTACACCTTC. The chain joins TRBV27 to TRBJ1-2; possible D gene TRBD1, 6 bases. This CDR3 has 14 amino acids. Germline assignment: CDR1 MNHEY and CDR2 SMNVEV (reference sequence). V dropped 2 bases and J dropped 4 bases, with 11 bases sitting between them.

This chain joins TRBV3-1 (or the pseudogene TRBV3-2) and TRBJ2-7; D is ambiguous. This CDR3 has 16 residues. With 5 bases removed from V and 0 bases from J, the gap between germline ends came to 17 bases. The germline CDR1 and CDR2 sequences are LGHDT and YNNKEL (reference sequence). CDR3 loop: CASSEKPGPLSYEQYF. CDR3 nucleotides: TGTGCCAGCAGCGAGAAACCAGGTCCTCTCTCCTACGAGCAGTACTTC.

V usage is TRBV9 and J usage is TRBJ1-4; 10 bases agree with TRBD1. This CDR3 comprises 16 residues. J was trimmed by 5 bases and V by 0 bases; bases with no gene match: 4. The V gene's germline CDR1 is SGDLS and CDR2 YYNGEE. The CDR3 here is CASSVGDRGRNEKLFF. In DNA, the CDR3 is TGTGCCAGCAGCGTAGGAGACAGGGGGCGAAATGAAAAACTGTTTTTT.

This clone came up once. The chain employs TRBV14 and TRBJ2-1; TRBD2 might be the D (5 bases). V was clipped by 2 bases and J by 6 bases, with 14 bases between them. The CDR3 is 15 amino acids. Germline CDR1 reads SGHDN; CDR2 reads FVKESK. The CDR3 spells CASSQLVGGSNEQFF. CDR3 DNA sequence: TGTGCCAGCAGCCAACTAGTTGGAGGTAGCAATGAGCAGTTCTTC.

The chain joins TRBV5-1 to TRBJ1-4; 8 nucleotides agree with TRBD1. The CDR3 covers 15 residues. J was trimmed by 7 bases and V by 5 bases; bases with no gene match: 10. The germline V gene has CDR1 SGHRS and CDR2 YFSETQ. CDR3 DNA sequence: TGCGCCAGCAGGGATCGGACAGGGCGGGGTGAAAAACTGTTTTTT. Translating gives CASRDRTGRGEKLFF.

The rearrangement uses TRBV19 and TRBJ1-2; D is unclear. The CDR3 spans 14 residues. V was trimmed by 4 bases and J by 0 bases, leaving 9 bases between them. Germline CDR1 is LNHDA and CDR2 is SQIVND (reference sequence). The CDR3 reads CASSKEVANYGYTF. Here the CDR3 DNA reads TGTGCCAGTAGTAAGGAGGTGGCTAACTATGGCTACACCTTC. The variable domain in full, completed from reference TRBV19 and TRBJ1-2, reads DGGITQSPKYLFRKEGQNVTLSCEQNLNHDAMYWYRQDPGQGLRLIYYSQIVNDFQKGDIAEGYSVSREKKESFPLTVTSAQKNPTAFYLCASSKEVANYGYTFGSGTRLTVV.